The 5 T cell receptor beta chains below were found in one sample sequenced in a study of early T cells in non-severe SARS-CoV-2 infection. TCRdb ran MiXCR on the 5' RACE reads and lists one entry per CDR3 protein. The sample shows 55,000 or so distinct CDR3 sequences, approximately 12% of them seen only once. The sequencing sample was made of whole blood. These receptors were obtained from an adult who was a healthcare worker with PCR-confirmed SARS-CoV-2 infection or an uninfected control (not recorded which).

The chain recombines TRBV29-1 with TRBJ2-1, with D tentatively TRBD2 (7 bases). Germline V CDR1 and CDR2: SQVTM, ANQGSEA. This CDR3 has 12 amino acids. Deletions cut 7 bases from V and 7 bases from J, with 14 bases between. The CDR3 DNA reads as TGCAGCGGCTGGGAGGGGGGGAATGAGCAGTTCTTC. Residues: CSGWEGGNEQFF.

This clonotype occurred many times. The J gene is TRBJ2-5, the V gene TRBV28; tentatively, D is TRBD1 (6 bases). Germline CDR1 MDHEN, CDR2 SYDVKM. The CDR3 sequence is 14 residues long. Between the trimmed V and J ends, which lost 6 bases and 0 bases, there was a span of 11 bases. CDR3 sequence: CASSPRGYQETQYF. The CDR3 DNA sequence: TGTGCCAGCAGCCCAAGGGGGTACCAAGAGACCCAGTACTTC.

This clonotype was detected a few times. This chain connects TRBV20-1 to TRBJ2-5, with TRBD1 identical over 7 bases. Germline CDR1 is DFQATT and CDR2 is SNEGSKA (reference sequence). Unmatched junction bases numbered 7, after V lost 2 bases and J lost 4 bases. The CDR3 spans 14 residues. The DNA of the CDR3 is TGCAGTGCTAGACTACGTGGGACAGTAGAGACCCAGTACTTC. This encodes CSARLRGTVETQYF.

The V gene is TRBV6-6, the J gene TRBJ2-7; D is uncertain. CDR3 length: 15 residues. CDR1 MNHNY and CDR2 SVGAGI come from the germline V gene (reference sequence). Trimming stripped 2 bases from V and 6 bases from J, with 17 bases between. This CDR3 is CASSYGIRGEAEQYF. The CDR3 DNA reads as TGTGCCAGCAGTTACGGAATTAGAGGAGAGGCCGAGCAGTACTTC.

This clonotype was seen more than once but under ten times. V usage is TRBV12-3 or TRBV12-4 and J usage is TRBJ2-3; TRBD1 matches 8 bases. The CDR3 has 15 residues. Trimming took 3 bases from V and 0 from J; bases not matched to a gene: 2. The CDR3 region has the DNA TGTGCCAGCAGTTTTAGGACAGGGAGCACAGATACGCAGTATTTT. It yields the protein CASSFRTGSTDTQYF.